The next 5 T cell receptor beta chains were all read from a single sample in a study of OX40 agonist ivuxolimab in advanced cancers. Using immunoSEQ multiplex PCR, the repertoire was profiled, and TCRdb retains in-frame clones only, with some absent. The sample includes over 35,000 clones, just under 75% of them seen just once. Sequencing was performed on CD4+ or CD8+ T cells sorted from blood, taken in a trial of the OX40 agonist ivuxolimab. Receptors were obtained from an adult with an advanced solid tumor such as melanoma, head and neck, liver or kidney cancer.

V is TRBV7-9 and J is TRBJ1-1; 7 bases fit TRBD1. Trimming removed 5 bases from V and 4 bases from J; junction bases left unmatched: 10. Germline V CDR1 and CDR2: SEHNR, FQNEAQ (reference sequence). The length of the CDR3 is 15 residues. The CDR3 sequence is CASSPRQGWGTEAFF. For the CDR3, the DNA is TGTGCCAGCAGCCCTAGACAGGGCTGGGGCACTGAAGCTTTCTTT.

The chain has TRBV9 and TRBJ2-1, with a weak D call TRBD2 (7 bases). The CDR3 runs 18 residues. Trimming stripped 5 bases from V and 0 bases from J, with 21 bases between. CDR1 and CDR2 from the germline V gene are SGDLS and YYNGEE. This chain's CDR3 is CASSARGGGLTSYNEQFF. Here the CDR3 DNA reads TGTGCCAGCAGTGCCCGGGGCGGGGGCCTTACCTCCTACAATGAGCAGTTCTTC. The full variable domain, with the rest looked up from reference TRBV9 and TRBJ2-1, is DSGVTQTPKHLITATGQRVTLRCSPRSGDLSVYWYQQSLDQGLQFLIQYYNGEERAKGNILERFSAQQFPDLHSELNLSSLELGDSALYFCASSARGGGLTSYNEQFFGPGTRLTVL.

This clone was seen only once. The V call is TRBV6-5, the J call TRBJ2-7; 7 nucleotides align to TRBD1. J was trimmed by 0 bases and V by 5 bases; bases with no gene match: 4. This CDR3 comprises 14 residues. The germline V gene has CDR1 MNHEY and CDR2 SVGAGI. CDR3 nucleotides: TGTGCCAGCAGTCCCGGGACAGTCTCCTACGAGCAGTACTTC. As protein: CASSPGTVSYEQYF.

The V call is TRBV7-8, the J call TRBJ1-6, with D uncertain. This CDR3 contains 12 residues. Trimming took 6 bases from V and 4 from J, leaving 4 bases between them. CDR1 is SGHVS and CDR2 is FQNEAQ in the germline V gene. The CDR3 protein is CASSYYNSPLHF. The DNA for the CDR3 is TGTGCCAGCAGTTATTATAATTCACCCCTCCACTTT.

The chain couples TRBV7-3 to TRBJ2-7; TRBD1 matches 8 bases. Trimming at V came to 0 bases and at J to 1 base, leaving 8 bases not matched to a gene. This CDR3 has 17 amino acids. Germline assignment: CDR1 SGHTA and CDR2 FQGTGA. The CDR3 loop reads CASSLTPGTGRSYEQYV. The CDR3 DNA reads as TGTGCCAGCAGCTTAACCCCAGGGACAGGACGTTCCTACGAGCAGTACGTC.